This T cell receptor beta chain stems from a study of radiation and T cells in renal cell carcinoma. Sequencing was performed with immunoSEQ multiplex PCR; in TCRdb, only in-frame clones are kept and a portion is missing. This sample has 100,000 to 150,000 clones, with more than 75% found just once. V was pared by 6 bases and J by 4 bases, with 6 bases of the junction left unmatched. CDR1 is MDHEN, CDR2 SYDVKM, per germline. CDR3 length: 14 amino acids. As regards this clone: Other DNA sequences within the sample encode an identical CDR3.

Described time point: blood 2 weeks post-SBRT. Noted treatment: 15 Gy SBRT to primary tumor, nephrectomy 4 weeks later. The clonotype was recovered from a woman between 65 and 79 years old with renal cell carcinoma. J is TRBJ1-5 and V is TRBV28, with 7 bases aligning to TRBD1. Source: blood, taken from a patient whose treatment included radiotherapy and nephrectomy. This chain's CDR3 is CASRPGTVNQPQHF. Written as DNA, the CDR3 is TGTGCCAGCAGACCCGGGACAGTAAATCAGCCCCAGCATTTT.